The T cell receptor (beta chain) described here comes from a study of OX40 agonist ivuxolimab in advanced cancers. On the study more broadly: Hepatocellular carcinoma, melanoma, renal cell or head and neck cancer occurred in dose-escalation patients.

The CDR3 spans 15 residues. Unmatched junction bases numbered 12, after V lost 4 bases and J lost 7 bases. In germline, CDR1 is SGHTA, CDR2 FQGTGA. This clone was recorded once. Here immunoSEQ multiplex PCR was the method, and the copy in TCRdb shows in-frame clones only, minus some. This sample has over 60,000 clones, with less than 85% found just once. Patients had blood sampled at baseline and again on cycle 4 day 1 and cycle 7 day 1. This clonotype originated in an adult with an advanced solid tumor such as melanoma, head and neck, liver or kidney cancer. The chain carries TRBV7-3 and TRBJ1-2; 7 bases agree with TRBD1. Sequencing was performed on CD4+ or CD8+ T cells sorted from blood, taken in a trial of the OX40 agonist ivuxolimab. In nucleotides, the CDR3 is TGTGCCAGCAGCTCGCGACCGGGACAGAAAGGTGGCTACACCTTC. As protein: CASSSRPGQKGGYTF.